These T cell receptor beta chains were read from a single sample in a study of blood T cell repertoires in COVID-19. Profiling relied on immunoSEQ multiplex PCR, and the TCRdb table lists in-frame clones only, not all of them. The sample lists 68,000 or so clones, 70% to 90% occurring once. The sequenced sample was peripheral blood. These receptors all stem from a man in his 70s with active or convalescent COVID-19. The CDR3 runs from the conserved cysteine through the conserved F or W. The order of the fields is V gene, J gene, CDR3 protein.

TRBV7-2	TRBJ2-7	CASSSPGLNEQYF
TRBV27	TRBJ1-2	CASRGGTVNYGYTF
TRBV29-1	TRBJ2-7	CSVGQSGGGEQYF
TRBV9	TRBJ1-1	CASSVGPEDTEAFF
TRBV19	TRBJ2-5	CASSIGRGVQETQYF
TRBV6-2/TRBV6-3	TRBJ2-7	CASSSPGRGPYEQYF
TRBV18	TRBJ1-2	CASSPWRGRGYTF
TRBV5-4	TRBJ2-3	CASSLDGTSGSPRGQYF
TRBV7-2	TRBJ1-5	CASSLGGRGQPQHF
TRBV10-3	TRBJ1-2	CASHKEGRSRSYTF
TRBV4-1	TRBJ1-2	CASSHADRGYGYTF
TRBV7-9	TRBJ1-2	CASSLDTEYGYTF
TRBV5-1	TRBJ2-7	CASSLDRLRPYEQYF
TRBV7-2	TRBJ1-5	CASSLTRDRGLQPQHF
TRBV11-2	TRBJ1-2	CASSSLRGRNYGYTF
TRBV11-2	TRBJ2-3	CASSLDPGGGALDTQYF
TRBV6-5	TRBJ1-4	CASSPENEKLFF
TRBV11-2	TRBJ2-5	CASSPPGGETQYF
TRBV5-1	TRBJ2-2	CASRTESTGELFF
TRBV5-6	TRBJ1-2	CASSLALPGSGYTF
TRBV5-3	TRBJ2-4	CARSPPTGGIRSWAKNIQYF